This T cell receptor beta chain was observed in a study of blood T cell repertoires in COVID-19. Clones were sequenced by immunoSEQ multiplex PCR, and TCRdb holds only the in-frame ones, with some missing. The table includes roughly 24,000 clones, roughly 85% detected once. The germline V gene encodes CDR1 SGHTA and CDR2 FQGNSA. The CDR3 loop spans 15 amino acids. Germline trimming cut 5 bases from V and 6 bases from J; bases unmatched to any gene: 9. This clonotype was sampled from a human donor in a cohort sampled during active COVID-19. The sample was peripheral blood. The chain links TRBV7-2 to TRBJ1-2, with TRBD1 matching 10 bases. The CDR3 region has the DNA TGTGCCAGCAGCCCAGGACCGGGACAGGGGAATGGCTACACCTTC. Translation gives CASSPGPGQGNGYTF.